This T cell receptor beta chain was found in a study of vaccination effects on CD4 cells after COVID-19. Turning to the study itself: Participants were given two doses of BNT162b2 or mRNA-1273 vaccine. Study observations and caveats: In the late period after vaccination, infection- and vaccine-induced clones contracted markedly. Recruitment yielded few convalescent patients, and the study had no early post-infection timepoints.

Per germline, CDR1 MDHEN and CDR2 SYDVKM. V lost 5 bases and J lost 9, with 7 bases in between. The CDR3 extends over 11 amino acids. Comments on this clone: Its target is unknown.

Clones were sequenced by immunoSEQ multiplex PCR, and TCRdb holds only the in-frame ones, with some missing. The profile shows 74,000 or so clones, under 90% of them singletons. Under the ViraFEST assay, PBMC were stimulated with viral peptide pools so that antigen-specific CD4+ T cells expanded. Sequencing was performed afterwards. Researchers isolated CD4+ T cells once approximately eleven days of culture had elapsed. Previously uninfected by SARS-CoV-2, the vaccine recipients also showed negative nucleocapsid antibodies. IL-2 medium took the place of half the medium on both days 3 and 7. This receptor was taken from a human donor who received a COVID-19 vaccine. The source material was CD4+ T cells from PBMCs cultured with SARS-CoV-2 spike peptides, sampled before COVID-19 vaccination. The chain couples TRBV28 to TRBJ2-2; no reliable D call. The CDR3 protein is CASSPKRELFF. DNA for the CDR3: TGTGCCAGCAGTCCCAAAAGGGAGCTGTTTTTT.